The source of this T cell receptor (beta chain) is a study of beta chain features in type 1 diabetes. As for the study in general: On cell yields, gender and age, patients and healthy donors were similar. All samples combined gave 95 million to 130 million sorted cells for examination. Study-wide findings and caveats: In every one of the four CD4+ subsets, TCRB CDR3s were moderately but significantly shorter in Type 1 diabetes patients.

What was sequenced were expressed TCRB transcripts, since all of the isolated RNA had been reverse transcribed. The protocol was immunoSEQ multiplex PCR, while the TCRdb copy is restricted to in-frame clones and leaves out a portion. The sample lists some 640,000 clones; about an eighth were seen once. CDR1 is SGHRS and CDR2 is YFSETQ in the germline V gene. Trimming cost V 4 bases and J 5 bases, with 18 bases left between them. CDR3 length: 15 residues. Notes on this clone: Antigen: not known.

Material for sequencing was naive CD4+ T cells from blood. The V and J genes are TRBV5-1 and TRBJ2-5, with D tentatively TRBD1 or TRBD2 (6 bases each). The sequence was collected from a man between 18 and 35 years old with type 1 diabetes. The CDR3: CASSGQGGTEETQYF. For the CDR3, the DNA is TGCGCCAGCAGCGGACAAGGGGGGACGGAGGAGACCCAGTACTTC. Looking up the rest from reference TRBV5-1 and TRBJ2-5 gives the full variable domain: KAGVTQTPRYLIKTRGQQVTLSCSPISGHRSVSWYQQTPGQGLQFLFEYFSETQRNKGNFPGRFSGRQFSNSRSEMNVSTLELGDSALYLCASSGQGGTEETQYFGPGTRLLVL.